This T cell receptor (beta chain) was sequenced in a study of blood T cell repertoires in COVID-19. Study as a whole: There were acute and convalescent COVID-19 samples, and they came from the United States, Italy and Spain. From T cells, B-cell-depleted T cells, or PBMCs came the material, which was cDNA or gDNA.

CDR1 and CDR2 (germline): PRHDT, FYEKMQ (reference sequence). CDR3 size: 15 residues. J was trimmed by 7 bases and V by 5 bases; bases with no gene match: 8. Measured with immunoSEQ multiplex PCR; TCRdb has only the in-frame clones, and not every one. In the table there are under 300,000 clones, about nine tenths of which are singletons. Participants reported their clinical history, and cohort assignment relied on those reports. The sequence was obtained from a woman aged 55-70 years who had recovered from COVID-19. Material for sequencing was PBMCs or T cells enriched from blood (not recorded which). The J gene is TRBJ1-2, the V gene TRBV13; TRBD1 agrees at 12 bases. CDR3 sequence (DNA): TGTGCCAGCAGCAGGGGACAGGGGGCGCTGGCTGGCTACACCTTC. Translated: CASSRGQGALAGYTF.